This T cell receptor (beta chain) comes out of a study of blood T cell repertoires in COVID-19. On the study more broadly: Sample material is recorded as cDNA or gDNA derived from T cells, B-cell-depleted T cells, or PBMCs.

V lost 3 bases and J lost 4, with 10 bases in between. The germline gives CDR1 SGDLS, CDR2 YYNGEE. The CDR3 extends over 13 amino acids. Original processing notes: Estimated nucleated cell counts came from reference gene primer amplification. Generated by immunoSEQ multiplex PCR, the TCRdb table keeps only in-frame clones and is missing some. The V and J calls and clone size are taken from that table; D and trimming were inferred from the DNA. Here the sample spans about 150,000 clones, more than 75% being singletons. This sequence was found in a man between 65 and 85 years old with acute or convalescent COVID-19. The chain links TRBV9 to TRBJ1-2, with D uncertain. Material: peripheral blood. The CDR3 coding sequence is TGTGCCAGCAGCGCTCAGGTCAGCTATGGCTACACCTTC. Protein: CASSAQVSYGYTF.